This T cell receptor (beta chain) appears in the sequencing data of a study of T cell changes during pregnancy in multiple sclerosis. The protocol was immunoSEQ multiplex PCR, while the TCRdb copy is restricted to in-frame clones and leaves out a portion. This table has over 35,000 clones, almost 95% appearing once. The CDR3 consists of 16 residues. Germline V gene data show CDR1 as ENHRY and CDR2 as SYGVKD. Trimming cost V 1 base and J 1 base, with 13 bases left between them. Here the sequenced sample was CD8+ T cells from peripheral blood mononuclear cells, taken in the third trimester of pregnancy. This rearrangement joins TRBV10-3 to TRBJ2-5, with D possibly matching TRBD2 (6 bases). The receptor's source is a female donor with multiple sclerosis, enrolled in a pregnancy study. The chain's CDR3 is CAISEYVGGAQETQYF. In DNA form, the CDR3 reads TGTGCCATCAGTGAGTACGTAGGAGGGGCCCAAGAGACCCAGTACTTC.